This paragraph covers one T cell receptor beta chain sequence. Per germline, CDR1 SNHLY and CDR2 FYNNEI. The CDR3 has 18 residues. J was trimmed by 6 bases and V by 0 bases; bases with no gene match: 9. This record belongs to a study of radiotherapy plus CTLA-4 blockade in lung cancer. TCRdb's copy holds only in-frame clones and misses some; the assay was immunoSEQ multiplex PCR. The sample yields about 49,000 clones, 70% to 75% seen once. The clonotype comes from a human donor with non-small cell lung cancer who had a complete response to radiotherapy plus ipilimumab. The V and J genes are TRBV2 and TRBJ2-2, with TRBD1 matching over 11 bases. The input for sequencing was peripheral blood, taken from a patient treated with radiotherapy plus ipilimumab. The CDR3 loop is CASSEARRTGGAPGELFF. The CDR3 nucleotides read TGTGCCAGCAGTGAAGCGAGGAGGACAGGGGGCGCCCCCGGGGAGCTGTTTTTT.